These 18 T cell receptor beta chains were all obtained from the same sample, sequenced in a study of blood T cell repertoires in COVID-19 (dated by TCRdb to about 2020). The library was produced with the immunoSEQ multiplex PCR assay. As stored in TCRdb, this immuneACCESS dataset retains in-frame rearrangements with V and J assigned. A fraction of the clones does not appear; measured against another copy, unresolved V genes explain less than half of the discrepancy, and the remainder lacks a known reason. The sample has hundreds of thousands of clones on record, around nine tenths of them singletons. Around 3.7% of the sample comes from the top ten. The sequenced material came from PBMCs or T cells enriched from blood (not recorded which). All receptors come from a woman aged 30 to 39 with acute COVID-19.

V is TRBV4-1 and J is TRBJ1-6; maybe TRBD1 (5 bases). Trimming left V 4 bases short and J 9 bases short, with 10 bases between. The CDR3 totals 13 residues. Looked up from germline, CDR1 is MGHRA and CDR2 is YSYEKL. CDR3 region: CASSPSGGSPLHF. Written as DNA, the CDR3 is TGCGCCAGCAGCCCTTCGGGGGGTTCACCCCTCCACTTT.

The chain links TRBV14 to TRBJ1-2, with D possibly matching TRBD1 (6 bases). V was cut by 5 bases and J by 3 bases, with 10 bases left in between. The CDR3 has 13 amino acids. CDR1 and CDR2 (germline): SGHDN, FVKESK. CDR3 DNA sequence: TGTGCCAGCAGCTGGACAGAGGACTATGGCTACACCTTC. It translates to CASSWTEDYGYTF.

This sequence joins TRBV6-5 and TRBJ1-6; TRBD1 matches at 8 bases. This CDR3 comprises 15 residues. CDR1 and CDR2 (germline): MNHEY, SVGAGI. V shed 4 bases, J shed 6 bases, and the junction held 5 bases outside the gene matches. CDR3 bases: TGTGCCAGCAGTTCCAGGGGGCAAGGTAATTCACCCCTCCACTTT. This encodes CASSSRGQGNSPLHF.

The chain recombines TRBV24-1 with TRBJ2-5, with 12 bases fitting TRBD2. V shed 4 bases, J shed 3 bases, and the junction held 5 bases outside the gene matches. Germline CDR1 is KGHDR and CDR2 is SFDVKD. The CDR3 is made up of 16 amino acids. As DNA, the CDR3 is TGTGCCACCAGTGACTTGACTAGCGGGGGTGAAGAGACCCAGTACTTC. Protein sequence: CATSDLTSGGEETQYF.

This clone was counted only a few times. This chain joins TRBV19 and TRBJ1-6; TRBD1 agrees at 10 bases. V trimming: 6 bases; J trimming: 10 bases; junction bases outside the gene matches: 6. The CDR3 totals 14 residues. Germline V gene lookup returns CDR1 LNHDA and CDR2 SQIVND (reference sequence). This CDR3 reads CASREGTGVSPLHF. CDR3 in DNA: TGTGCCAGTAGGGAAGGGACAGGGGTCTCACCCCTCCACTTT. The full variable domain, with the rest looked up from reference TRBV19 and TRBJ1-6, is DGGITQSPKYLFRKEGQNVTLSCEQNLNHDAMYWYRQDPGQGLRLIYYSQIVNDFQKGDIAEGYSVSREKKESFPLTVTSAQKNPTAFYLCASREGTGVSPLHFGNGTRLTVT.

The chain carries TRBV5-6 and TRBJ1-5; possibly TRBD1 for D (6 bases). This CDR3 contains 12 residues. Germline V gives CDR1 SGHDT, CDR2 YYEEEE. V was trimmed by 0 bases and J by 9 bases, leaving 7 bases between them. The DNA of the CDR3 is TGTGCCAGCAGCTTGGAAGGGGGGCCCCAGCATTTT. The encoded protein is CASSLEGGPQHF.

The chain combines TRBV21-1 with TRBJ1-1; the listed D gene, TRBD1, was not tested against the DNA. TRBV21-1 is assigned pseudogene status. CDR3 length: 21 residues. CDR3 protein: CASNPPRDRIPKCSRNTEAFF. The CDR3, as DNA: TGTGCCAGCAACCCGCCCCGGGACAGGATCCCTAAGTGTTCCAGGAACACTGAAGCTTTCTTT.

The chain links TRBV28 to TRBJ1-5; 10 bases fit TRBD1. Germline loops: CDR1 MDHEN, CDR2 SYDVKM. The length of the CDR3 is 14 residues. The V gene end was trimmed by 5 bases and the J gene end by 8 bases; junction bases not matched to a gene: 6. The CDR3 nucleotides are TGTGCCAGCAGTCCGGACAGGGGGAAGAAGCCCCAGCATTTT. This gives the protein CASSPDRGKKPQHF.

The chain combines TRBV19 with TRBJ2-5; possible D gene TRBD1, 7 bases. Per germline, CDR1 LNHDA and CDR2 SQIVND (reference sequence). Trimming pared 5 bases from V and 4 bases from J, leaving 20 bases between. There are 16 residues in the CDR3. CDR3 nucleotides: TGTGCCAGTAGTCTGGGACTCGGGCAGGGGGGAGAGACCCAGTACTTC. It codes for CASSLGLGQGGETQYF. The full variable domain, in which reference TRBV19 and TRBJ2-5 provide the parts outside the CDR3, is DGGITQSPKYLFRKEGQNVTLSCEQNLNHDAMYWYRQDPGQGLRLIYYSQIVNDFQKGDIAEGYSVSREKKESFPLTVTSAQKNPTAFYLCASSLGLGQGGETQYFGPGTRLLVL.

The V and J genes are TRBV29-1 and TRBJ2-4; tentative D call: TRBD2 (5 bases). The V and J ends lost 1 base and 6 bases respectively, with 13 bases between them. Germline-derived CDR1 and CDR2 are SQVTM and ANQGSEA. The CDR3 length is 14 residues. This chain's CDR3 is CSVEAIGSGNIQYF. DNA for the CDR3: TGCAGCGTTGAAGCTATAGGGAGTGGAAACATTCAGTACTTC.

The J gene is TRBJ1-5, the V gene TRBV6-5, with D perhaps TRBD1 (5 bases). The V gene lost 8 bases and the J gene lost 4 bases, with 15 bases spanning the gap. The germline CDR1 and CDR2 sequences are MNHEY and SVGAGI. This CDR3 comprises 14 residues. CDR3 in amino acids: CASSPGRENQPQHF. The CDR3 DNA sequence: TGTGCCAGCTCCCCGGGACGGGAGAATCAGCCCCAGCATTTT.

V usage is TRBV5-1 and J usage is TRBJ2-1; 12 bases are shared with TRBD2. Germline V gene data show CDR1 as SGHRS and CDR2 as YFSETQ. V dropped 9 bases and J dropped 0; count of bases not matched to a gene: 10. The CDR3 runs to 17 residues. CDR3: CATKTSGGQSSYNEQFF. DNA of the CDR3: TGCGCCACCAAGACTAGCGGGGGCCAAAGCTCCTACAATGAGCAGTTCTTC.

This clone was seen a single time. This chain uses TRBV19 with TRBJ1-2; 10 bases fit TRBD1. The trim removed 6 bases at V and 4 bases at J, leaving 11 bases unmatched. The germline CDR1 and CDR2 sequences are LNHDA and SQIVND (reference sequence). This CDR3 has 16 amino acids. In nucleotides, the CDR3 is TGTGCCAGTAGCCGACAGGGGGCGGCCACCCTCTATGGCTACACCTTC. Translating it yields CASSRQGAATLYGYTF.

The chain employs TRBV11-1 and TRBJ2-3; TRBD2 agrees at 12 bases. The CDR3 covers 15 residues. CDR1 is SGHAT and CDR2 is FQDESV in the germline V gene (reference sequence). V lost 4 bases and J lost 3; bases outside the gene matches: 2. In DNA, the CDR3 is TGTGCCAGCAGCTGGACTAGCGGGGAAACAGATACGCAGTATTTT. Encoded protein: CASSWTSGETDTQYF.

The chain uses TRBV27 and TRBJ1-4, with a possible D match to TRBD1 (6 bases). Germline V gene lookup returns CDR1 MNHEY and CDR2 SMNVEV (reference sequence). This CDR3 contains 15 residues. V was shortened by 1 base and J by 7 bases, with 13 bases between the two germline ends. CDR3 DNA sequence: TGTGCCAGCAGTTTATGGGCAGGGGCTAGTGAAAAACTGTTTTTT. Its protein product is CASSLWAGASEKLFF.

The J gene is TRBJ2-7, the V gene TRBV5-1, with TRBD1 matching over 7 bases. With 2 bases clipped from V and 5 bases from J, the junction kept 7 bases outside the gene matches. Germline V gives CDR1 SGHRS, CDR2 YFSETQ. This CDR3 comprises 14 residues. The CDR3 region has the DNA TGCGCCAGCAGCTTACAGGGGTCGTTCGACGAGCAGTACTTC. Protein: CASSLQGSFDEQYF.

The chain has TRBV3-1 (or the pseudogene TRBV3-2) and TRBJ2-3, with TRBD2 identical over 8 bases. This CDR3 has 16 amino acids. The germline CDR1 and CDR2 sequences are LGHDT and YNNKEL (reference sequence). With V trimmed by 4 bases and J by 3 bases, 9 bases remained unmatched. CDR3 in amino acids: CASSPQAGDLTDTQYF. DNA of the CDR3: TGTGCCAGCAGCCCTCAAGCGGGGGACTTAACAGATACGCAGTATTTT.

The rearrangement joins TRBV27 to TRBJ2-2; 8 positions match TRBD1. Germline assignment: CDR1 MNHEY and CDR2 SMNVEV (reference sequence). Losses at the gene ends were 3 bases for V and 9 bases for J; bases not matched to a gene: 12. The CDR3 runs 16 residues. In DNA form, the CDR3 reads TGTGCCAGCAGTTTCGTCCTTCGGACAGGGAGTAGGGAGCTGTTTTTT. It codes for CASSFVLRTGSRELFF.